Listed below are T cell receptor beta chains from one sample, sequenced in a study of T cell repertoires in cytomegalovirus infection. Each CDR3 protein is one row after TCRdb ran MiXCR on the reads. Of a few hundred thousand distinct CDR3 sequences in the sample, roughly 15% were seen once. The specimen was PBMCs. The receptors come from a human donor in good health (CMV status not recorded). Some clones in this sample may be carry-over from other donors' samples. The CDR3 runs from the conserved cysteine through the conserved F or W. D genes are given only for firm matches. Part of the rows lack a size; the others show once, few, many or a class for expanded clones.

j_call d_call v_call clone_size cdr3_aa cdr3_nt
TRBJ2-2 NA TRBV5-1 few CASRRASAAGELFF TGCGCCAGCAGACGGGCTAGCGCGGCCGGGGAGCTGTTTTTT
TRBJ2-7 NA TRBV6-1 many CASSEGATRAYEQYF TGTGCCAGCAGTGAAGGGGCTACTAGAGCCTACGAGCAGTACTTC
TRBJ1-5 NA TRBV20-1 NA CSARGENQPQHF TGCAGTGCTAGGGGCGAAAATCAGCCCCAGCATTTT
TRBJ2-7 NA TRBV28 NA CASLDSWSYEQYF TGTGCCAGCCTCGACAGTTGGAGCTACGAGCAGTACTTC
TRBJ2-3 NA TRBV4-1 many CASSLRDGGADTQYF TGCGCCAGCAGCCTTCGTGACGGTGGGGCCGATACGCAGTATTTT
TRBJ2-7 NA TRBV19 few CASSSGTVYEQYF TGTGCCAGTAGTTCGGGGACGGTCTACGAGCAGTACTTC
TRBJ1-5 TRBD1 TRBV7-2 many CASRDQTGPSNQPQHF TGTGCCAGCAGGGATCAGACAGGGCCTAGCAATCAGCCCCAGCATTTT
TRBJ2-2 NA TRBV2 NA CASSGTFTGELFF TGTGCCAGCAGTGGGACATTCACCGGGGAGCTGTTTTTT
TRBJ1-4 NA TRBV14 many CASSPFTNEKLFF TGTGCCAGCAGCCCCTTTACTAATGAAAAACTGTTTTTT
TRBJ2-2 NA TRBV7-9 few CASRAGSHINTGELFF TGTGCCAGCAGGGCCGGGTCCCACATTAACACCGGGGAGCTGTTTTTT
TRBJ1-1 NA TRBV7-3 many CASTASGFFTEAFF TGTGCCAGCACCGCCTCAGGGTTTTTCACTGAAGCTTTCTTT
TRBJ1-5 NA TRBV5-8 NA CVSSLGNQPQHF TGTGTCAGCAGCCTAGGGAATCAGCCCCAGCATTTT
TRBJ1-1 TRBD1 TRBV12-3/TRBV12-4 many CASSSPGTGVGDTEAFF TGTGCCAGCAGCTCTCCCGGGACAGGGGTGGGGGACACTGAAGCTTTCTTT
TRBJ1-2 NA TRBV6-2/TRBV6-3 NA CASSSGLHTSSRGYTF TGTGCCAGCAGTTCCGGCCTGCATACATCAAGTAGGGGCTACACCTTC
TRBJ2-1 NA TRBV5-1 few CASSFDRESYNEQFF TGCGCCAGCAGCTTCGACAGAGAATCCTACAATGAGCAGTTCTTC
TRBJ2-3 NA TRBV19 few CASSLTSGGDTQYF TGTGCCAGTAGTCTAACCAGCGGTGGAGATACGCAGTATTTT
TRBJ1-1 NA TRBV4-1 few CASSQDRQWGTEAFF TGCGCCAGCAGCCAAGATCGCCAGTGGGGCACTGAAGCTTTCTTT
TRBJ2-5 NA TRBV15 once CATSPTQDQETQYF TGTGCCACCAGCCCCACGCAGGACCAAGAGACCCAGTACTTC
TRBJ2-5 NA TRBV27 NA CASMKGDLRETQYF TGTGCCAGCATGAAAGGGGATCTACGAGAGACCCAGTACTTC
TRBJ2-1 TRBD1 TRBV7-9 many CASSHRSWTGSLQSSYNEQFF TGTGCCAGCAGCCACCGCTCCTGGACAGGGTCGCTCCAGAGCTCCTACAATGAGCAGTTCTTC
TRBJ1-4 NA TRBV10-3 NA CAISHTQGDEKLFF TGTGCCATCAGTCATACTCAGGGAGATGAAAAACTGTTTTTT
TRBJ2-5 NA TRBV7-6 many CASSLAIQGQETQYF TGTGCCAGCAGCTTAGCCATACAGGGTCAAGAGACCCAGTACTTC
TRBJ2-1 NA TRBV5-6 many CASSLAEGNEQFF TGTGCCAGCAGCTTGGCCGAAGGGAATGAGCAGTTCTTC
TRBJ2-3 NA TRBV7-8 many CASSRSRVGPDTQYF TGTGCCAGCAGCCGGAGCCGCGTAGGACCAGATACGCAGTATTTT
TRBJ2-5 NA TRBV12-3/TRBV12-4 many CASSWTMEETQYF TGTGCCAGCAGCTGGACGATGGAAGAGACCCAGTACTTC
TRBJ2-2 NA TRBV29-1 NA CSVEVGGLSTGELFF TGCAGCGTTGAAGTCGGGGGGCTCAGCACCGGGGAGCTGTTTTTT
TRBJ1-5 TRBD1 TRBV6-2/TRBV6-3 NA CASSYRQGAQPQHF TGTGCCAGCAGTTACCGACAGGGGGCTCAGCCCCAGCATTTT
TRBJ2-7 TRBD2 TRBV11-2 NA CASSLGGGTHQYF TGTGCCAGCAGCTTAGGGGGAGGGACTCACCAGTACTTC
TRBJ2-7 NA TRBV7-2 many CASSLAGGGGTYEQYF TGTGCCAGCAGCTTAGCCGGAGGAGGCGGGACCTACGAGCAGTACTTC
TRBJ1-5 NA TRBV27 many CASSLSPAEGRGGNQPQHF TGTGCCAGCAGTTTATCCCCCGCGGAGGGGAGGGGCGGCAATCAGCCCCAGCATTTT
TRBJ2-2 NA TRBV2 many CASRGITTSTGELFF TGTGCCAGCAGGGGGATCACGACGTCCACCGGGGAGCTGTTTTTT
TRBJ1-5 TRBD1 TRBV27 many CASSLVQGSQPQHF TGTGCCAGCAGTTTAGTACAGGGGTCTCAGCCCCAGCATTTT
TRBJ2-5 TRBD2 TRBV12-5 once CASGPGLAGPVGETQYF TGTGCTAGTGGTCCGGGACTAGCGGGCCCCGTGGGAGAGACCCAGTACTTC
TRBJ1-2 TRBD1 TRBV6-5 NA CASTGQGPNYGYTF TGTGCCAGCACCGGACAGGGACCTAACTATGGCTACACCTTC
TRBJ1-1 NA TRBV12-3/TRBV12-4 NA CASSLIGGFGTEAFF TGTGCCAGCAGTCTCATAGGGGGGTTTGGCACTGAAGCTTTCTTT
TRBJ2-7 TRBD1 TRBV18 NA CASSQKTGVTYEQYF TGTGCCAGCTCACAAAAGACAGGGGTCACCTACGAGCAGTACTTC
TRBJ2-7 NA TRBV5-5 many CASSPQLGNEQYF TGTGCCAGCAGCCCCCAGTTGGGGAACGAGCAGTACTTC
TRBJ2-4 TRBD2 TRBV10-3 NA CAISVLAGGHGNIQYF TGTGCCATCAGTGTACTAGCGGGGGGGCATGGAAACATTCAGTACTTC
TRBJ1-1 NA TRBV6-6 NA CASSYSGGGTEAFF TGTGCCAGCAGTTACTCTGGGGGTGGAACTGAAGCTTTCTTT
TRBJ2-5 NA TRBV4-1 NA CASSQDITGEETQYF TGCGCCAGCAGCCAAGATATAACCGGTGAGGAGACCCAGTACTTC
TRBJ1-2 NA TRBV6-6 few CASSYSPRGYGYTF TGTGCCAGCAGTTACTCACCCAGGGGCTATGGCTACACCTTC